The 5 T cell receptor beta chains reported below all come from one sample, sequenced in a study of T-cell reconstitution after alpha-beta-depleted transplantation in children. The authors prepared the TCRbeta library with unique molecular identifiers. TCRdb used MiXCR to reprocess the PCR reads, holding one entry per CDR3 protein. This table holds hundreds of thousands of distinct CDR3 sequences, 13% found once. The starting material was PBMCs, mostly from graft donor cells, obtained 360 days after TCRalphabeta/CD19-depleted stem cell transplant. The source is a male patient younger than 18 who had a stem cell transplant for acute myeloid leukemia, so the T cells may come from the graft donor.

The chain is built from TRBV5-1 and TRBJ2-7; TRBD1 agrees at 8 bases. The CDR3 is 14 amino acids. CDR1 SGHRS and CDR2 YFSETQ come from the germline V gene. V gave up 3 bases and J gave up 3 bases; unmatched junction bases: 5. The CDR3 DNA sequence: TGCGCCAGCAGCTCGACAGGGGAGATCTACGAGCAGTACTTC. Protein sequence: CASSSTGEIYEQYF.

The J gene is TRBJ2-4, the V gene TRBV29-1; a weak D match, TRBD1 (6 bases). CDR1 is SQVTM and CDR2 is ANQGSEA in the germline V gene. V was clipped by 5 bases and J by 3 bases, with 17 bases between them. CDR3 length: 15 amino acids. CDR3 sequence: CSVTEQGRVKNIQYF. The DNA of the CDR3 is TGCAGCGTTACCGAACAGGGACGGGTCAAAAACATTCAGTACTTC.

This clonotype was observed many times. This sequence joins TRBV12-3 or TRBV12-4 and TRBJ2-5; TRBD1 might be the D (7 bases). The length of the CDR3 is 15 residues. Deletions cut 0 bases from V and 1 base from J, with 9 bases between. The CDR3 here is CASSLAEGAQETQYF. The CDR3 DNA follows: TGTGCCAGCAGTTTAGCGGAGGGGGCCCAAGAGACCCAGTACTTC.

This sequence joins TRBV4-2 and TRBJ2-5; D could derive from TRBD1 or TRBD2 (5 bases each). The germline V and J ends were trimmed by 2 bases and 5 bases, with 18 bases remaining between them. The germline V gene encodes CDR1 LGHNA and CDR2 YNFKEQ. CDR3 length: 16 amino acids. The CDR3 loop reads CASSQSDRGLMETQYF. The CDR3, as DNA: TGTGCCAGCAGCCAATCGGACCGGGGCCTGATGGAGACCCAGTACTTC.

The V call is TRBV6-2 or TRBV6-3, the J call TRBJ2-7; 7 nucleotides match TRBD1. The junction had 12 bases not matched to a gene; V was cut back by 8 bases and J by 2 bases. Germline V gene lookup returns CDR1 MNHEY and CDR2 SVGEGT. CDR3 size: 15 residues. Here the CDR3 reads CASLTSWTGTYEQYF. CDR3 bases: TGTGCCAGCCTGACCTCCTGGACAGGAACCTACGAGCAGTACTTC.